This TCR beta chain was found in a study of OX40 agonist ivuxolimab in advanced cancers. Study summary: Each dose-escalation patient presented with hepatocellular carcinoma, melanoma, renal cell or head and neck cancer. Partial responses were observed in three patients, of whom one had hepatocellular carcinoma and two had cutaneous melanoma. Study-level findings and limits: In the 0.1-3.0 mg/kg groups, partial responders showed among the lowest expansion.

The germline V and J ends were trimmed by 4 bases and 1 base, with 10 bases remaining between them. CDR1 and CDR2 (germline): LNHDA, SQIVND (reference sequence). This CDR3 has 15 residues. A note on this clone: Antigen specificity is unknown.

Some clones are missing from TCRdb's copy, which holds only in-frame ones; the method was immunoSEQ multiplex PCR. This sample has around 63,000 clones, with 70% to 90% found just once. Sequencing used CD4+ or CD8+ T cells sorted from blood, obtained in a trial of the OX40 agonist ivuxolimab. The sequence came from an adult with an advanced solid tumor such as melanoma, head and neck, liver or kidney cancer. This chain links TRBV19 with TRBJ2-2, with D perhaps matching TRBD1 (5 bases). The CDR3 bases are TGTGCCAGTAGTAGACAGCCTGGGAACACCGGGGAGCTGTTTTTT. This gives the protein CASSRQPGNTGELFF.